The present entry profiles one TCR beta chain with its context. The data are from a study of blood T cell repertoires in COVID-19. Whole-study context: Donors in the United States, Italy and Spain gave samples during acute or convalescent COVID-19. T cells, B-cell-depleted T cells, or PBMCs provided the cDNA or gDNA that served as material.

Per the germline V gene, CDR1 is SGHTA and CDR2 is FQGNSA. Trimming took 4 bases from V and 10 from J; bases not matched to a gene: 9. The CDR3 spans 14 residues. Authors' analysis steps: Reference gene primer amplification yielded estimated nucleated cell counts. Libraries were prepared by immunoSEQ multiplex PCR; TCRdb keeps only in-frame clonotypes and omits some of them. V, J and clone size were drawn from that table, and D and trimming were deduced from the DNA. The table has some 93,000 clones, less than 90% seen once; the top ten hold less than 8.5%. The V call is TRBV7-2, the J call TRBJ2-7, with 11 bases lining up with TRBD1. Source material: peripheral blood. The clonotype originates from a man between 60 and 75 years old with acute or convalescent COVID-19. The chain's CDR3 is CASSSRTGGAFQYF. In DNA, the CDR3 is TGTGCCAGCAGCTCGAGGACAGGGGGCGCTTTTCAGTACTTC. Full variable domain (remainder filled in from reference TRBV7-2 and TRBJ2-7): GAGVSQSPSNKVTEKGKDVELRCDPISGHTALYWYRQSLGQGLEFLIYFQGNSAPDKSGLPSDRFSAERTGGSVSTLTIQRTQQEDSAVYLCASSSRTGGAFQYFGPGTRLTVT.